The clone carrying this T cell receptor (beta chain) was picked up many times. The germline CDR1 and CDR2 sequences are DFQATT and SNEGSKA (reference sequence). V shed 1 base and J 8 bases; nucleotides not matched to a gene: 2. CDR3 length: 12 residues. Unique molecular identifiers tagged individual cDNA molecules. TCRdb passed the 5' RACE reads through MiXCR, listing each CDR3 protein once. This table has about 28,000 distinct CDR3 sequences, approximately 5.2% appearing once. This sample is part of a study of early T cells in non-severe SARS-CoV-2 infection. The source is an adult who was a healthcare worker with PCR-confirmed SARS-CoV-2 infection or an uninfected control (not recorded which). Sample: whole blood. The gene calls are TRBV20-1 and TRBJ1-2; 9 bases fit TRBD1. The CDR3 spells CSARGDRDGYTF. The CDR3 nucleotides are TGCAGTGCTAGAGGGGACAGGGACGGCTACACCTTC.